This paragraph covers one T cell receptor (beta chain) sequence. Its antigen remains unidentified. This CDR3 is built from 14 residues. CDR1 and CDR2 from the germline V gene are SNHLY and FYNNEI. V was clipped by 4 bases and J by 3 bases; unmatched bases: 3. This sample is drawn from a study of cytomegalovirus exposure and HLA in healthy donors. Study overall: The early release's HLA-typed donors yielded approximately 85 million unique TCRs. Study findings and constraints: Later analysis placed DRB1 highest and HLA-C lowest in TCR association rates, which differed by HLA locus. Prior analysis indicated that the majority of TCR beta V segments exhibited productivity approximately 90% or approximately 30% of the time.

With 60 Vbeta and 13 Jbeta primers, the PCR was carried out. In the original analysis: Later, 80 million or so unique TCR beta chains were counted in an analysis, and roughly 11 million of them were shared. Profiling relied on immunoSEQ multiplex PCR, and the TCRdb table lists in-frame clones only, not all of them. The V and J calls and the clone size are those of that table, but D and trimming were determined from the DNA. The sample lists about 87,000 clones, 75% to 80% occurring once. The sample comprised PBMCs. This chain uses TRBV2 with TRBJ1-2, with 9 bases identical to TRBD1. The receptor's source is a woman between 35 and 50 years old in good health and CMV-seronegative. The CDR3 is CASSGQGDHYGYTF. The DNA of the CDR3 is TGTGCCAGCAGTGGACAGGGGGATCACTATGGCTACACCTTC.